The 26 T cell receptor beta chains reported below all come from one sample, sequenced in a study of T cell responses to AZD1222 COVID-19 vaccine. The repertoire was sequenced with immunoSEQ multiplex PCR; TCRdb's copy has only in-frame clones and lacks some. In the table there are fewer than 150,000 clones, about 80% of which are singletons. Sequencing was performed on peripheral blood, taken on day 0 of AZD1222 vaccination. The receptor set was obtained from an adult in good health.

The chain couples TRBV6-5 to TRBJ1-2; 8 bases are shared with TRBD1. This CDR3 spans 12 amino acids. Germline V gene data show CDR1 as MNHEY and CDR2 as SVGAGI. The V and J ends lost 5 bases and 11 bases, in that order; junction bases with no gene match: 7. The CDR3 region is CASSTPRGPYTF. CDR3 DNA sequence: TGTGCCAGCAGTACACCCAGGGGGCCGTACACCTTC.

CDR3 amino acids: CASSLDRGGGTVETQYF. DNA for the CDR3: TGTGCCAGCAGCTTAGATCGCGGGGGGGGAACGGTTGAGACCCAGTACTTC. J is TRBJ2-5 and V is TRBV11-2; 9 bases agree with TRBD2. Unmatched junction bases numbered 10, after V lost 0 bases and J lost 5 bases. CDR1 is SGHAT and CDR2 is FQNNGV in the germline V gene. CDR3 length: 17 residues. The entire variable domain, with the rest obtained from reference TRBV11-2 and TRBJ2-5, is as follows: EAGVAQSPRYKIIEKRQSVAFWCNPISGHATLYWYQQILGQGPKLLIQFQNNGVVDDSQLPKDRFSAERLKGVDSTLKIQPAKLEDSAVYLCASSLDRGGGTVETQYFGPGTRLLVL.

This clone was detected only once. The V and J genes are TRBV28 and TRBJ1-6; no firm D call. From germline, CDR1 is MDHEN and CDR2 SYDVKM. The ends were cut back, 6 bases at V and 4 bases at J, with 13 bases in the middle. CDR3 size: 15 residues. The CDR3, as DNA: TGTGCCAGCAGACCACGGGATTTTTATAATTCACCCCTCCACTTT. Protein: CASRPRDFYNSPLHF.

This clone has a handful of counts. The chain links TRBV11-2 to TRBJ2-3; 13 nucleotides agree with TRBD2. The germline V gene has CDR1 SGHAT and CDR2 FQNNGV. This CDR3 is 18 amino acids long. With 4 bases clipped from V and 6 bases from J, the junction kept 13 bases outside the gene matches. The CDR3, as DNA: TGTGCCAGCAGCTCTCCTTGGACTAGCGGGGGTCACCTCGATACGCAGTATTTT. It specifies CASSSPWTSGGHLDTQYF.

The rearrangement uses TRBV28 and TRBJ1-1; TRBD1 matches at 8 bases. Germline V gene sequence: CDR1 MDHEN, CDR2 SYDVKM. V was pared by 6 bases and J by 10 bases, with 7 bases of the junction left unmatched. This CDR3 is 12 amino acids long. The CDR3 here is CASSLLQGGAFF. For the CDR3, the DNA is TGTGCCAGCAGCCTTCTACAGGGGGGAGCTTTCTTT.

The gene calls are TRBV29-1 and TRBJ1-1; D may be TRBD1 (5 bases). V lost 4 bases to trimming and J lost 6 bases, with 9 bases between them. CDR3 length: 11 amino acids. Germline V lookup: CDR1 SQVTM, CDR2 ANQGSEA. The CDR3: CSVAQGAEAFF. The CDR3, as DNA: TGCAGCGTTGCCCAGGGAGCTGAAGCTTTCTTT.

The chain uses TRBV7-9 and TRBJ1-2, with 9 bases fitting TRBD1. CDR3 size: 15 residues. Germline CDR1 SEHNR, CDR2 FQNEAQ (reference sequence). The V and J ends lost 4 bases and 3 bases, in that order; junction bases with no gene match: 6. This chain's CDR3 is CASSSGQGRYYGYTF. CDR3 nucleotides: TGTGCCAGCAGCTCGGGACAGGGTCGTTACTATGGCTACACCTTC.

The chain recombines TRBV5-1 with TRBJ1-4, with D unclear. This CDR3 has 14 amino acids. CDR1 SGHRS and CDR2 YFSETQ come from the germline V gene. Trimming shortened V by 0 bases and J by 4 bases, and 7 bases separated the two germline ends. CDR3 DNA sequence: TGCGCCAGCAGCTTGGACTTTTTTAATGAAAAACTGTTTTTT. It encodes CASSLDFFNEKLFF.

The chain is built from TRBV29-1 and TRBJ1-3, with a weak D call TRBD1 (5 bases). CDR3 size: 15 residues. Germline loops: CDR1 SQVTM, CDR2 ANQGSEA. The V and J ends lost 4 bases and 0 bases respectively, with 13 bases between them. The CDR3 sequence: CSVGGGTLSGNTIYF. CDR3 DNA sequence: TGCAGCGTTGGGGGGGGAACACTCTCTGGAAACACCATATATTTT.

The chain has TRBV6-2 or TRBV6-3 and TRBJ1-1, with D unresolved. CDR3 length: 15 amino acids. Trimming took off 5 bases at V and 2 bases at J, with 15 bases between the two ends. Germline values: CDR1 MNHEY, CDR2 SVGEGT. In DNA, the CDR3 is TGTGCCAGCAGTAATTCGGAGTTAGGAAACACTGAAGCTTTCTTT. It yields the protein CASSNSELGNTEAFF.

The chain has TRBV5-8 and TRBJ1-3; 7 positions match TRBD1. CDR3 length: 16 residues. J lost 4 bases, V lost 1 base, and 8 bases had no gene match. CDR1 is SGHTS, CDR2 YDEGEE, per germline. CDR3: CASSLWKGAQGNTIYF. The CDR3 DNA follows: TGTGCCAGCAGCTTGTGGAAGGGGGCGCAAGGAAACACCATATATTTT.

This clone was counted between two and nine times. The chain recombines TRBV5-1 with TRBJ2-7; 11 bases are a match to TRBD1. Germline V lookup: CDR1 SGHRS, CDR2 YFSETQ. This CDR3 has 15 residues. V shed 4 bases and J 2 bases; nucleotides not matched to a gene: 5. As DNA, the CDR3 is TGCGCCAGCAGCCTTGGACAGGGGGCAACCTACGAGCAGTACTTC. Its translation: CASSLGQGATYEQYF.

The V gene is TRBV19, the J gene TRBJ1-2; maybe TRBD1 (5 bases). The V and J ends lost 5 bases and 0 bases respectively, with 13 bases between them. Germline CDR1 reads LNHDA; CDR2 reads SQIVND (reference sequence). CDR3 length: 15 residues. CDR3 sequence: CASSQEGIPNYGYTF. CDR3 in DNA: TGTGCCAGTAGTCAAGAGGGGATCCCTAACTATGGCTACACCTTC.

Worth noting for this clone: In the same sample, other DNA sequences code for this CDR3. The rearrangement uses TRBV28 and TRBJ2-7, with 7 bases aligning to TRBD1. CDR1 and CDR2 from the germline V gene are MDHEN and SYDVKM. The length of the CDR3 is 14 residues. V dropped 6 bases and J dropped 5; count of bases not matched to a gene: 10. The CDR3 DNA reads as TGTGCCAGCAGCCTCCCAGACAGGGCCAACGAGCAGTACTTC. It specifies CASSLPDRANEQYF.

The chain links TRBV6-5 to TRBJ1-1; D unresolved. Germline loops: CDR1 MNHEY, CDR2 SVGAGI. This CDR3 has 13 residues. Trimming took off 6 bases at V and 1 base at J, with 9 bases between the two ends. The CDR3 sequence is CASRPDPNTEAFF. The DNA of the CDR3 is TGTGCCAGCAGGCCAGACCCGAACACTGAAGCTTTCTTT.

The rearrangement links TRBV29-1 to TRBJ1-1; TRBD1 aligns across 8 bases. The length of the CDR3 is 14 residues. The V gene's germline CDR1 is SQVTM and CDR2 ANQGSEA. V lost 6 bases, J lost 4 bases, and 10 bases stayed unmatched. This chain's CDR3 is CSVLDRAGGTEAFF. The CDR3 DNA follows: TGCAGCGTCTTGGACAGGGCGGGAGGCACTGAAGCTTTCTTT.

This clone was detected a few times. The CDR3 spells CASSQVIQNTEAFF. CDR3 in DNA: TGTGCCAGCAGCCAAGTCATACAAAACACTGAAGCTTTCTTT. The genes are TRBV3-1 (or the pseudogene TRBV3-2) and TRBJ1-1; D remains unclear. Germline V CDR1 and CDR2: LGHDT, YNNKEL (reference sequence). With 1 base removed from V and 2 bases from J, the gap between germline ends came to 8 bases. This CDR3 has 14 amino acids.

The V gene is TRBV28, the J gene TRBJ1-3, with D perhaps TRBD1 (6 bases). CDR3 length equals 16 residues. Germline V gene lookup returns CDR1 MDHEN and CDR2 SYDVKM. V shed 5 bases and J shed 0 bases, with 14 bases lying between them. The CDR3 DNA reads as TGTGCCAGCAGTCATGGGGGGGCGAGCTCTGGAAACACCATATATTTT. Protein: CASSHGGASSGNTIYF.

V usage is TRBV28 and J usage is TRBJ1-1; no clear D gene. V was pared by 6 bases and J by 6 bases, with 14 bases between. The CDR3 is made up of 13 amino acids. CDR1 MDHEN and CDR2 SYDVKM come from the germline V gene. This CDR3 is CASSLPGPPEAFF. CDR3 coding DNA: TGTGCCAGCAGCCTCCCGGGCCCCCCTGAAGCTTTCTTT.

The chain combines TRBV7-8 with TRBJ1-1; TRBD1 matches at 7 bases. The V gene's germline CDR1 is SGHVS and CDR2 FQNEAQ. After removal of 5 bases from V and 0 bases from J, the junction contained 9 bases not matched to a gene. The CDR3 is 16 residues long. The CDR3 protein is CASSGGTELMNTEAFF. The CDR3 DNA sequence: TGTGCCAGCAGCGGGGGGACAGAGCTAATGAACACTGAAGCTTTCTTT.

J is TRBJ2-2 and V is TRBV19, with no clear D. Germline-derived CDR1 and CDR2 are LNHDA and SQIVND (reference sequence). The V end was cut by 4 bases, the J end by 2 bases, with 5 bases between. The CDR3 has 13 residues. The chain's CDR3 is CASSNPNTGELFF. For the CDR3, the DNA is TGTGCCAGTAGTAATCCAAACACCGGGGAGCTGTTTTTT.

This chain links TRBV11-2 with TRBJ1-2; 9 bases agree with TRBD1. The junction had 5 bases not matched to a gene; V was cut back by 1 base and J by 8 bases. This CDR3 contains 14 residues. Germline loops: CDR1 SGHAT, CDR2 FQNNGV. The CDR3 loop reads CASSLGGQGEGYTF. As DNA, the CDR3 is TGTGCCAGCAGCTTAGGGGGACAGGGAGAAGGCTACACCTTC.

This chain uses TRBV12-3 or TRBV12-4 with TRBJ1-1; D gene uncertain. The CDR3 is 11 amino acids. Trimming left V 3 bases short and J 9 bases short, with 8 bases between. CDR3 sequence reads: CASSFEQQAFF. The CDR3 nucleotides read TGTGCCAGCAGTTTTGAGCAGCAAGCTTTCTTT.

For the CDR3, the DNA is TGTGCCAGCTCACCTTACAGGGGGCGCGGGAATTCACCCCTCCACTTT. This translates into CASSPYRGRGNSPLHF. The chain links TRBV18 to TRBJ1-6; 9 bases agree with TRBD1. CDR3 length equals 16 residues. Germline V gene sequence: CDR1 KGHSH, CDR2 LQKENI. J gave up 7 bases and V 3 bases, and 7 bases lay outside the gene matches.

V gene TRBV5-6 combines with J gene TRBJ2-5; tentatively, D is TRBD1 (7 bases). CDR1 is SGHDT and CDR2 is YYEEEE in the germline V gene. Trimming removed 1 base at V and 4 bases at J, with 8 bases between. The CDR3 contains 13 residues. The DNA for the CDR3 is TGTGCCAGCAGCTTGCAGGGGGGAGAGACCCAGTACTTC. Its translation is CASSLQGGETQYF.

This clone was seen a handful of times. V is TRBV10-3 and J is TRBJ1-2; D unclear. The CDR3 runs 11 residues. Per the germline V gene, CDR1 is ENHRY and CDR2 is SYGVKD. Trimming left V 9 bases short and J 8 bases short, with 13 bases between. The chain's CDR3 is CAMHTLRGYTF. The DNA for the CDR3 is TGTGCCATGCACACACTTCGGGGCTACACCTTC.